This T cell receptor beta chain was profiled in a study of cytomegalovirus exposure and HLA in healthy donors. This clone was counted a single time. Deletions cut 2 bases from V and 8 bases from J, with 10 bases between. Looked up from germline, CDR1 is SGHRS and CDR2 is YFSETQ. CDR3 size: 12 residues. The donors comprised healthy bone marrow donors. The study sampled nominally healthy donors, though unrecorded immune exposures were likely. The PCR had 60 Vbeta and 13 Jbeta primers. Sequencing used immunoSEQ multiplex PCR; TCRdb keeps in-frame clones, though not all of them. Among more than 150,000 clones listed, 82% were seen once.

This sequence originates from a woman aged 18-29 years in good health and CMV-seronegative. Input material: PBMCs. The V and J genes are TRBV5-1 and TRBJ1-2; D gene unclear. CDR3 bases: TGCGCCAGCAGCTTCACGGGTGAGGGCTACACCTTC. Translating gives CASSFTGEGYTF.